This T cell receptor beta chain was captured by sequencing in a study of T-cell memory formation after mild COVID-19. TCRdb redid the calling of the 5' RACE reads with MiXCR, one entry per CDR3 protein. The data show 450,000 or so distinct CDR3 sequences, over 15% seen once. This CDR3 region has 14 residues. Germline V lookup: CDR1 ENHRY, CDR2 SYGVKD. With V trimmed by 4 bases and J by 4 bases, 6 bases remained unmatched. The study, taken as a whole, reports: For second-wave clones that peaked at day 37, SARS-CoV-2 specificity went unverified.

As concerns this clonotype: Its specificity is unknown.

The sequence was obtained from an adult woman who had mild COVID-19 (a few samples of this study predate the infection). Cell type and time point are not known. This rearrangement joins TRBV10-3 to TRBJ2-7; TRBD1 matches at 8 bases. Sequencing input: PBMCs or a T cell subset sorted from them (not recorded which). This CDR3 is CAISVDRGPYEQYF. The CDR3 region has the DNA TGTGCCATCAGTGTTGACAGGGGACCATACGAGCAGTACTTC.